These 30 T cell receptor beta chains were all obtained from the same sample, sequenced in a study of graft-versus-host responses after intestinal transplantation. Clones were read by immunoSEQ multiplex PCR, and TCRdb kept only the in-frame ones, dropping some. This repertoire shows 11,000 to 15,000 clones, over 70% found once; its top ten account for under 9%. Processing was applied to graft tissue in order to liberate intraepithelial and lamina propria lymphocytes. Sample: ileum tissue, taken 16 days after intestinal transplant. All receptors derive from a human patient who received an intestinal transplant, so some T cells may come from the graft donor.

V gene TRBV6-1 combines with J gene TRBJ2-1, with D uncertain. The germline V gene encodes CDR1 MNHNS and CDR2 SASEGT. V dropped 2 bases and J dropped 8 bases, with 10 bases sitting between them. The CDR3 has 13 amino acids. The CDR3 coding sequence is TGTGCCAGCAGTGAAACGGTAATATATGAGCAGTTCTTC. It specifies CASSETVIYEQFF.

The V call is TRBV5-4, the J call TRBJ2-7, with D possibly being TRBD2 (5 bases). Germline CDR1 reads SGHNT; CDR2 reads YYREEE (reference sequence). V lost 5 bases, J lost 4 bases, and 19 bases lay in between. The CDR3 consists of 15 residues. This CDR3 is CASSRALEESYEQYF. The CDR3 DNA reads TGTGCCAGCAGTCGTGCACTAGAGGAATCTTACGAGCAGTACTTC.

This chain links TRBV13 with TRBJ2-1, with 8 bases matching TRBD2. With 3 bases clipped from V and 2 bases from J, the junction kept 0 bases outside the gene matches. The CDR3 spans 14 residues. Germline V lookup: CDR1 PRHDT, CDR2 FYEKMQ (reference sequence). DNA for the CDR3: TGTGCCAGCAGCTTCGGGAGGGCCTACAATGAGCAGTTCTTC. The encoded protein is CASSFGRAYNEQFF.

This sequence joins TRBV6-5 and TRBJ1-5; tentatively, D is TRBD1 (5 bases). V was cut by 2 bases and J by 6 bases, with 8 bases left in between. Germline V gene sequence: CDR1 MNHEY, CDR2 SVGAGI. The CDR3 covers 13 residues. DNA for the CDR3: TGTGCCAGCAGTTACGGGGGGGGTCAGCCCCAGCATTTT. Translating it yields CASSYGGGQPQHF.

V is TRBV5-1 and J is TRBJ2-1, with 13 bases aligning to TRBD2. CDR1 is SGHRS, CDR2 YFSETQ, per germline. The CDR3 runs 16 residues. V was pared by 0 bases and J by 10 bases, with 7 bases of the junction left unmatched. The CDR3, as DNA: TGCGCCAGCAGCTTGGTCGGGACTAGCGGGGTGGGGGAGCAGTTCTTC. It encodes CASSLVGTSGVGEQFF.

The J gene is TRBJ2-3, the V gene TRBV5-1, with 8 bases that match TRBD1. The CDR3 sequence is 15 residues long. In germline, CDR1 is SGHRS, CDR2 YFSETQ. With V trimmed by 3 bases and J by 3 bases, 6 bases remained unmatched. CDR3 amino acids: CASSSHQGATDTQYF. In DNA, the CDR3 is TGCGCCAGCAGCTCCCATCAGGGGGCTACAGATACGCAGTATTTT.

This chain uses TRBV11-1 with TRBJ2-7, with D perhaps matching TRBD1 (5 bases). The CDR3 loop spans 14 amino acids. Trimming removed 5 bases from V and 2 bases from J, with 13 bases in between. Germline CDR1 SGHAT, CDR2 FQDESV (reference sequence). CDR3 coding DNA: TGTGCCAGCAGCCGTGACAGATCCCCCTACGAGCAGTACTTC. Translating it yields CASSRDRSPYEQYF.

This clone has a single count. CDR3 bases: TGTGCCAGCAGCTACGCCCCCGATAGGAGCTCCTATAATTCACCCCTCCACTTT. It is translated as CASSYAPDRSSYNSPLHF. This sequence joins TRBV7-2 and TRBJ1-6; D not certain. The V end was cut by 4 bases, the J end by 0 bases, with 16 bases between. This CDR3 spans 18 amino acids. Germline V CDR1 and CDR2: SGHTA, FQGNSA. Full variable domain (outside the CDR3, taken from reference TRBV7-2 and TRBJ1-6): GAGVSQSPSNKVTEKGKDVELRCDPISGHTALYWYRQSLGQGLEFLIYFQGNSAPDKSGLPSDRFSAERTGGSVSTLTIQRTQQEDSAVYLCASSYAPDRSSYNSPLHFGNGTRLTVT.

This chain joins TRBV6-5 and TRBJ1-2; 9 bases align to TRBD1. Germline lookup yields CDR1 MNHEY and CDR2 SVGAGI. Trimming at V came to 5 bases and at J to 4 bases, leaving 8 bases not matched to a gene. The CDR3 loop spans 15 amino acids. For the CDR3, the DNA is TGTGCCAGCAGTCCCACAGGGGGCGGTCGCTATGGCTACACCTTC. Its protein is CASSPTGGGRYGYTF.

This clone occurred once. CDR3 in amino acids: CASSRITGTGGTEAFF. Written as DNA, the CDR3 is TGTGCCAGCAGTCGAATAACCGGGACAGGGGGCACTGAAGCTTTCTTT. This sequence joins TRBV28 and TRBJ1-1, with 11 bases lining up with TRBD1. This CDR3 has 16 amino acids. CDR1 is MDHEN, CDR2 SYDVKM, per germline. The ends lost 5 bases at V and 4 bases at J; junction bases unmatched: 9.

This clone was picked up a small number of times. The chain recombines TRBV5-6 with TRBJ2-7; 7 nucleotides agree with TRBD1. Germline lookup yields CDR1 SGHDT and CDR2 YYEEEE. V shed 5 bases and J 3 bases; nucleotides not matched to a gene: 17. The CDR3 is made up of 17 amino acids. CDR3 DNA sequence: TGTGCCAGCAGAACCACGACAGGGTTTATAAGAGACTACGAGCAGTACTTC. It is translated as CASRTTTGFIRDYEQYF.

The chain employs TRBV4-1 and TRBJ2-7; the match to TRBD2 covers 11 bases. The germline V gene has CDR1 MGHRA and CDR2 YSYEKL. CDR3 length: 15 residues. The junction had 3 bases not matched to a gene; V was cut back by 3 bases and J by 2 bases. The CDR3 sequence: CASSHMTSGAYEQYF. CDR3 DNA sequence: TGCGCCAGCAGCCACATGACTAGCGGGGCCTACGAGCAGTACTTC.

This clone appeared once. The rearrangement joins TRBV19 to TRBJ2-3; D possibly corresponds to TRBD2 (6 bases). Germline CDR1 and CDR2: LNHDA and SQIVND (reference sequence). This CDR3 has 15 residues. Trimming took off 7 bases at V and 0 bases at J, with 14 bases between the two ends. The CDR3 DNA reads as TGTGCCAGTACCCCTGGGGACTCGAGCACAGATACGCAGTATTTT. This translates into CASTPGDSSTDTQYF.

Relative to its sample, this clone is medium-sized (0.01 to 0.1%). V gene TRBV5-5 combines with J gene TRBJ2-7; 11 bases are a match to TRBD2. J was trimmed by 5 bases and V by 0 bases; bases with no gene match: 4. The CDR3 sequence is 15 residues long. Germline V gene sequence: CDR1 SGHKS, CDR2 YYEKEE (reference sequence). The CDR3 loop reads CASSLATTSGDEQYF. Here the CDR3 DNA reads TGTGCCAGCAGCTTGGCCACGACTAGCGGGGACGAGCAGTACTTC.

V is TRBV28 and J is TRBJ1-4, with a tentative D call TRBD1 (5 bases). The CDR3 contains 17 residues. The ends were cut back, 7 bases at V and 4 bases at J, with 22 bases in the middle. The V gene's germline CDR1 is MDHEN and CDR2 SYDVKM. This CDR3 is CASTPWGVWGGNEKLFF. The CDR3 nucleotides are TGTGCCAGCACTCCTTGGGGGGTATGGGGAGGTAATGAAAAACTGTTTTTT.

The chain is built from TRBV25-1 and TRBJ2-3; 10 bases line up with TRBD2. This CDR3 region has 17 residues. Per germline, CDR1 MGHDK and CDR2 SYGVNS. V shed 2 bases and J 2 bases; nucleotides not matched to a gene: 7. CDR3 nucleotide sequence: TGTGCCAGCAGTGAAACTAGCGGGGAGCCTTCCACAGATACGCAGTATTTT. Translated: CASSETSGEPSTDTQYF.

The chain links TRBV6-1 to TRBJ1-2; D remains unclear. Trimming removed 5 bases from V and 4 bases from J, with 11 bases in between. The CDR3 totals 13 residues. Germline CDR1 and CDR2: MNHNS and SASEGT. This CDR3 reads CASSRPGGYGYTF. CDR3 DNA: TGTGCCAGCAGTCGGCCCGGAGGCTATGGCTACACCTTC.

The chain recombines TRBV10-2 with TRBJ2-1; a possible D gene is TRBD1 (6 bases). Trimming left V 5 bases short and J 9 bases short, with 17 bases between. The CDR3 runs to 14 residues. Germline V gene sequence: CDR1 WSHSY, CDR2 SAAADI. This CDR3 reads CASSLGARTGEQFF. DNA for the CDR3: TGCGCCAGCAGTTTGGGGGCGCGTACGGGTGAGCAGTTCTTC.

This chain joins TRBV7-9 and TRBJ1-3; 7 bases agree with TRBD1. Germline V CDR1 and CDR2: SEHNR, FQNEAQ (reference sequence). This CDR3 has 15 amino acids. V was clipped by 5 bases and J by 5 bases; unmatched bases: 9. CDR3 DNA sequence: TGTGCCAGCAGCCCCCTTGTACAGGGGAGAAACACCATATATTTT. Translated: CASSPLVQGRNTIYF.

The V call is TRBV7-6, the J call TRBJ1-1, with TRBD1 identical over 7 bases. Germline-derived CDR1 and CDR2 are SGHVS and FNYEAQ. Trimming removed 2 bases from V and 1 base from J; junction bases left unmatched: 4. The length of the CDR3 is 15 residues. In DNA form, the CDR3 reads TGTGCCAGCAGCTTATTGGGACAGCGGAACACTGAAGCTTTCTTT. Its translation: CASSLLGQRNTEAFF.

The chain is built from TRBV25-1 and TRBJ2-1; 8 bases are a match to TRBD2. CDR3 length: 15 residues. Germline V CDR1 and CDR2: MGHDK, SYGVNS. With 5 bases clipped from V and 5 bases from J, the junction kept 8 bases outside the gene matches. The DNA of the CDR3 is TGTGCCAGCAGTATCAGCGGGAGCGAACACAATGAGCAGTTCTTC. Amino acid sequence: CASSISGSEHNEQFF.

This clone was seen more than once but under ten times. The chain links TRBV25-1 to TRBJ1-1, with D possibly being TRBD1 (5 bases). This CDR3 spans 12 amino acids. CDR1 is MGHDK, CDR2 SYGVNS, per germline. V was clipped by 2 bases and J by 11 bases, with 12 bases between them. CDR3 bases: TGTGCCAGCAGTGAAATGACAGCGGGGGCTTTCTTT. Amino acids: CASSEMTAGAFF.

This clone has just a few counts. The chain combines TRBV5-4 with TRBJ1-4; 7 bases match TRBD1. V dropped 4 bases and J dropped 6; count of bases not matched to a gene: 6. The CDR3 has 14 residues. Germline CDR1 and CDR2: SGHNT and YYREEE (reference sequence). The CDR3 loop reads CASSLQGNYEKLFF. DNA of the CDR3: TGTGCCAGCAGCCTACAGGGGAATTATGAAAAACTGTTTTTT.

The chain combines TRBV19 with TRBJ2-1; the match to TRBD2 covers 7 bases. The CDR3 totals 16 residues. Unmatched junction bases numbered 7, after V lost 5 bases and J lost 0 bases. Germline V gives CDR1 LNHDA, CDR2 SQIVND (reference sequence). CDR3 residues: CASSGLRTSSYNEQFF. In nucleotides, the CDR3 is TGTGCCAGTAGTGGCCTTCGGACTAGCTCCTACAATGAGCAGTTCTTC.

This clone was observed a single time. This sequence joins TRBV6-1 and TRBJ2-1; perhaps TRBD2 as D (6 bases). This CDR3 spans 11 amino acids. Germline loops: CDR1 MNHNS, CDR2 SASEGT. Trimming took 7 bases from V and 6 from J, leaving 7 bases between them. As DNA, the CDR3 is TGTGCCAGCAAGGAGGGCAATGAGCAGTTCTTC. Protein product: CASKEGNEQFF.

The gene calls are TRBV10-3 and TRBJ1-6; 9 bases are a match to TRBD1. The CDR3 extends over 15 amino acids. Germline V gives CDR1 ENHRY, CDR2 SYGVKD. The V gene end was trimmed by 0 bases and the J gene end by 6 bases; junction bases not matched to a gene: 0. The CDR3 coding sequence is TGTGCCATCAGTGAGTCGACAGGGGGTAATTCACCCCTCCACTTT. This encodes CAISESTGGNSPLHF.

This clone has a single count. This chain connects TRBV28 to TRBJ1-3, with a tentative D call TRBD1 (5 bases). Between the trimmed V and J ends, which lost 2 bases and 2 bases, there was a span of 10 bases. The CDR3 covers 15 residues. Germline V gene lookup returns CDR1 MDHEN and CDR2 SYDVKM. The CDR3 DNA sequence: TGTGCCAGCAGTTTACTCTCAGGGCCTGGAAACACCATATATTTT. This translates into CASSLLSGPGNTIYF.

This clone was observed a single time. The chain has TRBV11-1 and TRBJ2-7; the match to TRBD1 covers 8 bases. Trimming at V came to 1 base and at J to 6 bases, leaving 5 bases not matched to a gene. The CDR3 contains 14 residues. Germline V CDR1 and CDR2: SGHAT, FQDESV (reference sequence). The CDR3 sequence is CASSLGEDRGEQYF. The CDR3 bases are TGTGCCAGCAGCTTAGGGGAAGACAGGGGCGAGCAGTACTTC.

Here the CDR3 reads CSGRDSLSYEQYF. The CDR3 bases are TGCAGCGGTCGGGACAGCCTATCCTACGAGCAGTACTTC. The gene calls are TRBV29-1 and TRBJ2-7; 7 bases are a match to TRBD1. Germline assignment: CDR1 SQVTM and CDR2 ANQGSEA. Trimming at V came to 7 bases and at J to 1 base, leaving 7 bases not matched to a gene. The CDR3 loop spans 13 amino acids.

The CDR3 region is CASSEGGTNQPQHF. Here the CDR3 DNA reads TGTGCCAGCAGTGAGGGGGGGACCAATCAGCCCCAGCATTTT. The chain has TRBV6-4 and TRBJ1-5; a weak D match, TRBD1 (5 bases). The CDR3 is 14 amino acids. Trimming took off 3 bases at V and 3 bases at J, with 9 bases between the two ends. Per the germline V gene, CDR1 is MRHNA and CDR2 is SNTAGT.